This is a list of T cell receptor beta chains from one sample in a study of cytomegalovirus exposure and HLA in healthy donors. Generated by immunoSEQ multiplex PCR, the TCRdb table keeps only in-frame clones and is missing some. Here the sample spans 90,000 to 130,000 clones, over 85% being singletons. Sequencing was done on a sample of PBMCs. Every receptor here comes from a woman under 30 in good health and CMV-seronegative. Each CDR3 is given with its conserved first and last residue. Each record gives: J gene, V gene, D gene, CDR3 protein. D genes are given only for firm matches.

TRBJ1-2	TRBV7-9	TRBD1	CASSLRQQGAINGYTF
TRBJ1-3	TRBV4-1	NA	CASRPYIDRRKMSGNTIYF
TRBJ2-1	TRBV23-1	TRBD1	CASSQSRDRGGNEQFF
TRBJ2-1	TRBV5-6	TRBD2	CASSWGLAGDYNEQFF
TRBJ2-1	TRBV7-2	NA	CASTLAGTQFNEQFF
TRBJ1-5	TRBV28	NA	CASSPQTGPHQPQHF
TRBJ2-7	TRBV4-1	NA	CASSRLGANEQYF
TRBJ2-1	TRBV6-1	NA	CASTERDYNEQFF
TRBJ2-7	TRBV9	TRBD1	CASTSGQGSYEQYF
TRBJ2-1	TRBV6-5	TRBD2	CASSSRLAGINEQFF
TRBJ1-2	TRBV18	NA	CASSGQNYGYTF
TRBJ2-2	TRBV21-1	NA	CASSQTSAGPNTGELFF
TRBJ1-1	TRBV19	TRBD1	CASIHRGSLNTEAFF
TRBJ2-1	TRBV29-1	TRBD1	CSVGGTGGAGYNEQFF
TRBJ2-7	TRBV7-2	NA	CASSLGGHWSSYEQYF
TRBJ1-2	TRBV28	TRBD1	CASSSTGATGHYGYTF
TRBJ2-1	TRBV5-1	TRBD2	CASSPQTSGGSNEQFF
TRBJ2-7	TRBV9	TRBD1	CASSEGQGGEQYF
TRBJ2-7	TRBV18	NA	CASSESSSEQYF
TRBJ2-1	TRBV5-1	NA	CASSPLTGGGGAGGPSEQFF
TRBJ2-3	TRBV21-1	NA	CASSKVRDRTTDTQYF
TRBJ1-1	TRBV14	NA	CASSQDYSMNTEAFF
TRBJ2-5	TRBV6-1	TRBD1	CASRKGQGWETQYF
TRBJ2-3	TRBV29-1	TRBD2	CSVAKREIADTQYF
TRBJ2-7	TRBV7-2	TRBD2	CASRLAGSGREQYF
TRBJ2-5	TRBV11-2	NA	CASSALGQIETQYF
TRBJ2-5	TRBV27	TRBD1	CASSEIRDRYYLETQYF
TRBJ1-2	TRBV2	TRBD1	CATDREGGYTF